This T cell receptor beta chain was recorded in a study of blood T cell repertoires in COVID-19. Turning to the study itself: The United States, Italy and Spain supplied acute and convalescent COVID-19 samples. Sample material is recorded as cDNA or gDNA derived from T cells, B-cell-depleted T cells, or PBMCs.

Original processing notes: Amplification from reference gene primers served as the basis for estimated nucleated cell counts. The repertoire was sequenced with immunoSEQ multiplex PCR; TCRdb's copy has only in-frame clones and lacks some. Clonal size and the V and J genes are those of that table, whereas D and trimming came from the DNA. Here the sample spans 70,000 to 75,000 clones, 65% to 85% being singletons. The TCR was taken from a woman aged 60 to 75 with acute or convalescent COVID-19. Source material: peripheral blood.

The CDR3 protein is CASRHNRGSEQYF. The CDR3 nucleotides are TGTGCCAGCAGGCATAACAGGGGTTCCGAGCAGTACTTC. The gene calls are TRBV3-1 (or the pseudogene TRBV3-2) and TRBJ2-7; 7 positions agree with TRBD1. Germline V gene sequence: CDR1 LGHDT, CDR2 YNNKEL (reference sequence). The CDR3 length is 13 residues. Unmatched junction bases numbered 8, after V lost 6 bases and J lost 6 bases.